This T cell receptor (beta chain) is drawn from a study of blood T cell repertoires in COVID-19. Repertoires were generated with immunoSEQ multiplex PCR, while TCRdb's copy carries only in-frame clones and drops some. The sample records roughly 250,000 clones, roughly 87% being singletons. Specimen: PBMCs or T cells enriched from blood (not recorded which). This receptor was taken from a woman aged 25 to 39 with acute COVID-19.

The DNA for the CDR3 is TGTGCCAGCAGCTTGGCACGCGGGCCTCGCACAGATACGCAGTATTTT. Its protein is CASSLARGPRTDTQYF. The J gene is TRBJ2-3, the V gene TRBV5-8; the D gene is possibly TRBD2 (5 bases). CDR1 and CDR2 from the germline V gene are SGHTS and YDEGEE. Trimming took off 0 bases at V and 1 base at J, with 12 bases between the two ends. The CDR3 length is 16 residues.